This TCR beta chain was recorded in a study of shared clonotypes between healthy human individuals. Terminally differentiated effector memory CD45RA+ cells were excluded by CCR7 positive selection of CD45RO-negative cells. Generated by immunoSEQ multiplex PCR, the TCRdb table keeps only in-frame clones and is missing some. The table has hundreds of thousands of clones, about 95% seen once. Sequenced input: naive CD8+ T cells sorted from blood. The TCR was taken from a woman aged 25 to 39 in good health.

The CDR3 region has the DNA TGCGCCAGCAGCCAATTCGAGACAGGGGTGAGCTACGAGCAGTACTTC. Its protein product is CASSQFETGVSYEQYF. V gene TRBV4-1 combines with J gene TRBJ2-7; 8 bases match TRBD1. The CDR3 spans 16 residues. V dropped 2 bases and J dropped 3; count of bases not matched to a gene: 9. Germline CDR1 and CDR2: MGHRA and YSYEKL.